This TCR beta chain was sequenced for a study of a mutant IDH1 vaccine in newly diagnosed glioma. In the study overall: Receipt of radiotherapy, temozolomide, or both preceded the study, and most received both.

CDR1 and CDR2 from the germline V gene are SGHDT and YYEEEE. Trimming cost V 0 bases and J 11 bases, with 14 bases left between them. This CDR3 contains 13 residues. The time point: week 47, end of study. A single vaccine dose contained 300 ug of mutant IDH1 20-mer peptide, and topical imiquimod was used with it. Repertoires were generated with immunoSEQ multiplex PCR, while TCRdb's copy carries only in-frame clones and drops some. The repertoire holds over 80,000 clones, with roughly four fifths as singletons. Remarks on this clone: No antigen is known for it.

The chain is built from TRBV5-6 and TRBJ1-1; D remains ambiguous. This clonotype originated in a man aged 40-55 years with glioma. This specimen consisted of PBMCs, obtained from a glioma patient whose treatment included an IDH1 peptide vaccine. CDR3 residues: CASSLAGPEGAFF. Here the CDR3 DNA reads TGTGCCAGCAGCTTGGCAGGCCCTGAGGGCGCTTTCTTT.